The 11 T cell receptor beta chains listed next were all sequenced from one sample in a study of cytomegalovirus exposure and HLA in healthy donors. 13 Jbeta primers and 60 Vbeta primers were used for the PCR. Data came from immunoSEQ multiplex PCR; TCRdb stores just in-frame clones and leaves some out. The sample comprises under 200,000 clones, around 79% of which are singletons, and 0.69% rests with the top ten. The sequenced sample consisted of PBMCs. The receptors originated from a woman in her thirties or forties in good health and CMV-seronegative.

CDR3 amino acids: CASSLVVGVGTEAFF. In DNA form, the CDR3 reads TGTGCCAGCAGCTTGGTTGTCGGGGTTGGTACTGAAGCTTTCTTT. This chain connects TRBV5-4 to TRBJ1-1; D call uncertain. The CDR3 loop spans 15 amino acids. Trimming left V 0 bases short and J 5 bases short, with 14 bases between. Germline CDR1 reads SGHNT; CDR2 reads YYREEE (reference sequence).

This clone came up a few times. The V gene is TRBV4-3, the J gene TRBJ1-5; 7 bases are a match to TRBD1. The CDR3 runs to 16 residues. CDR1 LGHNA and CDR2 YSLEER come from the germline V gene. With V trimmed by 0 bases and J by 7 bases, 9 bases remained unmatched. For the CDR3, the DNA is TGCGCCAGCAGCCAAGAGATAGGGGGCTTAGAACAGCCCCAGCATTTT. Translating it yields CASSQEIGGLEQPQHF.

This sequence joins TRBV20-1 and TRBJ2-1; D is ambiguous. CDR3 size: 10 residues. V was trimmed by 1 base and J by 7 bases, leaving 2 bases between them. CDR1 DFQATT and CDR2 SNEGSKA come from the germline V gene (reference sequence). The CDR3 DNA sequence: TGCAGTGCTAGAGCGAATGAGCAGTTCTTC. It yields the protein CSARANEQFF.

The V gene is TRBV30, the J gene TRBJ2-5; unclear D gene. The CDR3 length is 14 residues. The germline V gene encodes CDR1 GTSNPN and CDR2 SVGIG (reference sequence). Between the trimmed V and J ends, which lost 0 bases and 1 base, there was a span of 9 bases. The CDR3 DNA reads as TGTGCCTGGAGTGTCGGCAGCGTCCAAGAGACCCAGTACTTC. Its protein product is CAWSVGSVQETQYF.

V usage is TRBV6-5 and J usage is TRBJ2-1, with TRBD2 matching 11 bases. The germline CDR1 and CDR2 sequences are MNHEY and SVGAGI. Germline trimming cut 5 bases from V and 8 bases from J; bases unmatched to any gene: 8. The CDR3 loop spans 15 amino acids. The DNA of the CDR3 is TGTGCCAGCAGTATAGCGGGAGGGGCTCTTCATGAGCAGTTCTTC. Amino acids: CASSIAGGALHEQFF.

The chain carries TRBV5-4 and TRBJ2-3; D call uncertain. This CDR3 contains 14 residues. The germline V gene encodes CDR1 SGHNT and CDR2 YYREEE (reference sequence). The V and J ends lost 4 bases and 5 bases respectively, with 14 bases between them. As DNA, the CDR3 is TGTGCCAGCAGCCCTACACCCCAGCGAGATACGCAGTATTTT. This encodes CASSPTPQRDTQYF.

This clone was picked up one time. CDR3 coding DNA: TGTGCCATCAAAGGGGGGGCCGATGGCTACACCTTC. It codes for CAIKGGADGYTF. The rearrangement joins TRBV10-3 to TRBJ1-2, with TRBD1 as a possible D gene (6 bases). The V end was cut by 7 bases, the J end by 6 bases, with 12 bases between. The germline V gene has CDR1 ENHRY and CDR2 SYGVKD. The CDR3 length is 12 residues.

The chain employs TRBV6-5 and TRBJ1-4; a weak D match, TRBD1 (6 bases). From germline, CDR1 is MNHEY and CDR2 SVGAGI. Deletions cut 6 bases from V and 4 bases from J, with 12 bases between. The CDR3 totals 14 residues. The CDR3 protein is CASRIQGSNEKLFF. The CDR3 DNA follows: TGTGCCAGCAGAATCCAGGGGAGTAATGAAAAACTGTTTTTT.

V and J are TRBV30 and TRBJ1-2; the D gene is possibly TRBD1 (6 bases). Germline loops: CDR1 GTSNPN, CDR2 SVGIG (reference sequence). The V end was cut by 1 base, the J end by 7 bases, with 25 bases between. The CDR3 sequence is 17 residues long. CDR3 region: CAWSANLLRVGAGGYTF. The DNA for the CDR3 is TGTGCCTGGAGTGCGAACCTCCTGAGAGTGGGGGCGGGTGGCTACACCTTC.

The CDR3 nucleotides are TGTGCCAGCGGAATGGGAGGCCTTAATGAAAAACTGTTTTTT. This encodes CASGMGGLNEKLFF. V gene TRBV19 combines with J gene TRBJ1-4, with D hard to call. The V gene's germline CDR1 is LNHDA and CDR2 SQIVND (reference sequence). The CDR3 is 14 amino acids. Trimming pared 9 bases from V and 4 bases from J, leaving 15 bases between. Full variable domain (missing parts from reference TRBV19 and TRBJ1-4): DGGITQSPKYLFRKEGQNVTLSCEQNLNHDAMYWYRQDPGQGLRLIYYSQIVNDFQKGDIAEGYSVSREKKESFPLTVTSAQKNPTAFYLCASGMGGLNEKLFFGSGTQLSVL.

This clone was seen a single time. This chain joins TRBV18 and TRBJ2-3; D perhaps matches TRBD1 (5 bases). V lost 4 bases and J lost 0, with 8 bases in between. Germline V gives CDR1 KGHSH, CDR2 LQKENI. The CDR3 sequence is 14 residues long. CDR3 residues: CASSQPGSTDTQYF. For the CDR3, the DNA is TGTGCCAGCTCACAGCCAGGGAGCACAGATACGCAGTATTTT.